The 3 T cell receptor beta chains presented below share a single source sample, sequenced in a study of T-cell reconstitution after alpha-beta-depleted transplantation in children. Library preparation (for TCRbeta) was performed with unique molecular identifiers. In TCRdb, the PCR reads were re-called with MiXCR into one record per CDR3 protein. The sample has around 410,000 distinct CDR3 sequences, 11% seen once. The material was PBMCs from the stem cell graft donor, obtained from the stem cell graft. All receptors derive from a human donor who donated a stem cell graft to a child with acute myeloid leukemia.

At least ten counts were recorded for this clonotype. The chain links TRBV7-2 to TRBJ2-7; D unclear. The CDR3 sequence is 13 residues long. V was shortened by 1 base and J by 5 bases, with 9 bases between the two germline ends. Germline V gene data show CDR1 as SGHTA and CDR2 as FQGNSA. The CDR3 bases are TGTGCCAGCAGCTTAGGGGCGAGGAACGAGCAGTACTTC. Translating it yields CASSLGARNEQYF.

The chain joins TRBV6-1 to TRBJ2-1; 10 nucleotides align to TRBD1. There are 16 residues in the CDR3. V was pared by 4 bases and J by 4 bases, with 7 bases of the junction left unmatched. From germline, CDR1 is MNHNS and CDR2 SASEGT. CDR3 sequence: CASSGLGQGRYNEQFF. CDR3 nucleotides: TGTGCCAGCAGTGGACTGGGACAGGGGAGATACAATGAGCAGTTCTTC.

This clonotype appeared a single time. The rearrangement links TRBV29-1 to TRBJ2-7, with 9 bases identical to TRBD2. V trimming: 4 bases; J trimming: 5 bases; junction bases outside the gene matches: 9. The CDR3 spans 14 residues. Germline CDR1 reads SQVTM; CDR2 reads ANQGSEA. DNA of the CDR3: TGCAGCGTTGCGAGGAGCGGGAGGCTCGACGAGCAGTACTTC. As protein: CSVARSGRLDEQYF.